This TCR beta chain was sequenced during a study of blood T cell repertoires in COVID-19. Whole-study context: Acute and convalescent COVID-19 specimens originated in the United States, Italy and Spain. PBMCs, B-cell-depleted T cells, or T cells were the source of the cDNA or gDNA that made up the material.

Source study methods: Amplifying reference gene primers gave estimates of nucleated cell counts. The table came from immunoSEQ multiplex PCR; TCRdb's copy has only in-frame clones and leaves some out. The D gene and trimming were derived from the DNA, and the V and J assignments and clone size from that table. The data hold 200,000 to 250,000 clones, with over 65% observed a single time. CDR1 is MDHEN and CDR2 is SYDVKM in the germline V gene. The CDR3 spans 14 residues. The trim removed 6 bases at V and 9 bases at J, leaving 11 bases unmatched. The receptor comes from a woman in her seventies with active or convalescent COVID-19. The chain has TRBV28 and TRBJ1-5; the match to TRBD1 covers 7 bases. Specimen: peripheral blood. The CDR3 loop reads CASSLDRAKGPQHF. Written as DNA, the CDR3 is TGTGCCAGCAGCCTCGACAGGGCCAAGGGGCCCCAGCATTTT. Complete variable domain (other parts from reference TRBV28 and TRBJ1-5): DVKVTQSSRYLVKRTGEKVFLECVQDMDHENMFWYRQDPGLGLRLIYFSYDVKMKEKGDIPEGYSVSREKKERFSLILESASTNQTSMYLCASSLDRAKGPQHFGDGTRLSIL.